The entry below describes one TCR beta chain. Amplification from RNA transcripts yielded the TCR beta CDR3 regions. HTBI primers were used in a first-round RT-PCR, which preceded a second-round multiplex PCR. Each CDR3 protein gets one entry after TCRdb re-called the multiplex PCR reads with MiXCR. The data hold 400,000 to 450,000 distinct CDR3 sequences, with approximately 21% observed a single time. This CDR3 is built from 15 residues. Germline V CDR1 and CDR2: DFQATT, SNEGSKA (reference sequence). V dropped 3 bases and J dropped 4; count of bases not matched to a gene: 10. By definition, stable hyperthyroidism involved no ophthalmopathy within 18 months of follow-up. Ineligible for inclusion were patients with other autoimmune diseases, uncontrolled infections, pregnancy or lactation. Diagnostic conclusions were grounded in clinical symptoms, serum thyroxine, TRAb, thyroid ultrasound and orbital computed tomography. PBMCs were isolated from a roughly 10 ml sample of fresh peripheral blood.

The data stem from a study of Graves' ophthalmopathy and Graves' hyperthyroidism. The clonotype originates from a woman under 30 with stable Graves' hyperthyroidism. The sequenced sample consisted of peripheral blood. This chain uses TRBV20-1 with TRBJ2-5, with 8 bases that match TRBD2. CDR3 DNA: TGCAGTGCTAGTTCGTCGGGAGGGCCTGGAGAGACCCAGTACTTC. Encoded protein: CSASSSGGPGETQYF.